These 11 T cell receptor beta chains came from one sample sequenced in a study of blood T cell repertoires in COVID-19. Assay: immunoSEQ multiplex PCR; the TCRdb copy retains only in-frame clones and omits some. Among some 450,000 clones listed, about 87% were seen once. The sample taken for sequencing was peripheral blood. Receptor source: a woman in her forties or fifties with COVID-19, enrolled during active disease.

This chain joins TRBV9 and TRBJ1-2; possibly TRBD1 for D (5 bases). The CDR3 totals 16 residues. V lost 0 bases to trimming and J lost 2 bases, with 14 bases between them. Germline V CDR1 and CDR2: SGDLS, YYNGEE. CDR3 protein: CASSVGTRESNYGYTF. Written as DNA, the CDR3 is TGTGCCAGCAGCGTAGGGACCAGGGAAAGCAACTATGGCTACACCTTC.

This clone was observed many times. This chain joins TRBV9 and TRBJ2-1; D unclear. CDR3 length: 14 residues. Trimming shortened V by 2 bases and J by 3 bases, and 9 bases separated the two germline ends. In germline, CDR1 is SGDLS, CDR2 YYNGEE. CDR3 sequence (DNA): TGTGCCAGCAGCGTTGAGGTAAGCTACAATGAGCAGTTCTTC. Its protein product is CASSVEVSYNEQFF.

The chain is built from TRBV11-3 and TRBJ1-1; no clear D. The germline V gene encodes CDR1 SGHNT and CDR2 YENEEA. The CDR3 is 13 residues long. The V gene lost 3 bases and the J gene lost 1 base, with 6 bases spanning the gap. The CDR3 spells CASSLFRNTEAFF. The CDR3 nucleotides are TGTGCCAGCAGCTTGTTCCGGAACACTGAAGCTTTCTTT.

The chain links TRBV11-2 to TRBJ1-6, with D possibly TRBD1 on 5 matching bases. CDR3 length: 14 amino acids. V was clipped by 4 bases and J by 10 bases, with 14 bases between them. Germline lookup yields CDR1 SGHAT and CDR2 FQNNGV. The CDR3 loop is CASSSTAWESPLHF. The CDR3 DNA reads TGTGCCAGCAGCTCGACAGCTTGGGAATCACCCCTCCACTTT.

J is TRBJ1-1 and V is TRBV11-3, with D tentatively TRBD1 (5 bases). V was shortened by 5 bases and J by 3 bases, with 13 bases between the two germline ends. Germline CDR1 is SGHNT and CDR2 is YENEEA. The CDR3 is 14 residues long. The CDR3 DNA reads as TGTGCCAGCAGCCCCCCGGGCAGGGACACTGAAGCTTTCTTT. Translation: CASSPPGRDTEAFF.

The chain couples TRBV3-1 (or the pseudogene TRBV3-2) to TRBJ1-2; D is perhaps TRBD1 (6 bases). This CDR3 is 15 amino acids long. Between the trimmed V and J ends, which lost 0 bases and 8 bases, there was a span of 16 bases. Germline lookup yields CDR1 LGHDT and CDR2 YNNKEL (reference sequence). The CDR3 is CASSQDLGGGQGYTF. CDR3 DNA: TGTGCCAGCAGCCAAGATCTTGGCGGGGGGCAAGGCTACACCTTC.

The V gene is TRBV30, the J gene TRBJ1-2; D might be TRBD1 (5 bases). The CDR3 is made up of 13 amino acids. Looked up from germline, CDR1 is GTSNPN and CDR2 is SVGIG (reference sequence). V was shortened by 7 bases and J by 3 bases, with 15 bases between the two germline ends. CDR3 residues: CASHGGGYYGYTF. CDR3 sequence (DNA): TGTGCCTCCCACGGGGGAGGGTACTATGGCTACACCTTC. Filled out from reference TRBV30 and TRBJ1-2, the complete variable domain reads SQTIHQWPATLVQPVGSPLSLECTVEGTSNPNLYWYRQAAGRGLQLLFYSVGIGQISSEVPQNLSASRPQDRQFILSSKKLLLSDSGFYLCASHGGGYYGYTFGSGTRLTVV.

The chain couples TRBV5-6 to TRBJ2-3, with 11 bases identical to TRBD2. Trimming took 4 bases from V and 6 from J; bases not matched to a gene: 10. This CDR3 region has 16 residues. From germline, CDR1 is SGHDT and CDR2 YYEEEE. DNA of the CDR3: TGTGCCAGCAGCACGGCCGGGACTAGCGGACAGGATACGCAGTATTTT. As protein: CASSTAGTSGQDTQYF.

V and J are TRBV7-6 and TRBJ2-7; perhaps TRBD1 as D (7 bases). V was shortened by 0 bases and J by 4 bases, with 13 bases between the two germline ends. Germline-derived CDR1 and CDR2 are SGHVS and FNYEAQ. The CDR3 has 15 residues. The CDR3 loop reads CASSLAGRGVYEQYF. CDR3 in DNA: TGTGCCAGCAGCTTAGCGGGCAGGGGGGTGTACGAGCAGTACTTC.

CDR3 nucleotides: TGTGCCAGCAGCTTAAGTGGACTCGTAAATCAGCCCCAGCATTTT. This codes for CASSLSGLVNQPQHF. This chain links TRBV7-2 with TRBJ1-5, with D uncertain. Between the trimmed V and J ends, which lost 2 bases and 4 bases, there was a span of 12 bases. Germline CDR1 is SGHTA and CDR2 is FQGNSA. The CDR3 length is 15 residues.

The V call is TRBV11-2, the J call TRBJ2-7; D is perhaps TRBD2 (6 bases). CDR1 is SGHAT, CDR2 FQNNGV, per germline. Trimming left V 5 bases short and J 8 bases short, with 16 bases between. The CDR3 runs to 13 residues. In nucleotides, the CDR3 is TGTGCCAGCAGCCCTCTGGTAGCGGACCAGCAGTACTTC. It yields the protein CASSPLVADQQYF.